The 23 T cell receptor beta chains listed next were all sequenced from one sample in a study of identical twins. TCRdb re-called the 5' RACE reads through MiXCR, storing one row per CDR3 protein. This table holds 450,000 or so distinct CDR3 sequences, about 14% found once. This sample was shared with a second study, whose subject was yellow fever vaccine responses in identical twins.

The sample was CD4+ T cells sorted from blood. The receptor source for this set is a woman under 30 in good health.

CDR3 protein: CASIERETGELFF. CDR3 in DNA: TGTGCCAGCATCGAGCGGGAGACCGGGGAGCTGTTTTTT. The J gene is TRBJ2-2, the V gene TRBV6-1; the match to TRBD2 covers 8 bases. Germline V gene sequence: CDR1 MNHNS, CDR2 SASEGT. There are 13 residues in the CDR3. The J segment lost 5 bases and the V segment lost 7 bases, leaving 3 bases of the junction unmatched.

The chain combines TRBV10-3 with TRBJ1-1, with TRBD1 matching 7 bases. J was trimmed by 5 bases and V by 3 bases; bases with no gene match: 3. From germline, CDR1 is ENHRY and CDR2 SYGVKD. This CDR3 region has 13 residues. CDR3 sequence: CAISEQQGTEAFF. CDR3 coding DNA: TGTGCCATCAGTGAACAACAGGGGACTGAAGCTTTCTTT.

A few counts support this clonotype. The rearrangement joins TRBV28 to TRBJ2-7; 11 bases agree with TRBD2. In germline, CDR1 is MDHEN, CDR2 SYDVKM. V lost 2 bases, J lost 0 bases, and 6 bases stayed unmatched. This CDR3 region has 17 residues. CDR3 nucleotides: TGTGCCAGCAGTTTAGGGGCTAGCGGGAGGAGCTCCTACGAGCAGTACTTC. It translates to CASSLGASGRSSYEQYF.

This clonotype was recorded at least ten times. The chain carries TRBV29-1 and TRBJ2-1; D gene uncertain. The CDR3 contains 13 residues. Germline lookup yields CDR1 SQVTM and CDR2 ANQGSEA. V lost 6 bases and J lost 3, with 12 bases in between. The CDR3: CSVRMTHYNEQFF. In nucleotides, the CDR3 is TGCAGCGTAAGAATGACCCACTACAATGAGCAGTTCTTC.

This clonotype was counted a few times. This chain joins TRBV10-3 and TRBJ2-7, with TRBD1 matching 9 bases. The V gene's germline CDR1 is ENHRY and CDR2 SYGVKD. With V trimmed by 6 bases and J by 4 bases, 7 bases remained unmatched. CDR3 length: 14 amino acids. The CDR3 bases are TGTGCCATCAGCTATGAGACAGGGGGGTACGAGCAGTACTTC. Protein product: CAISYETGGYEQYF.

The chain combines TRBV20-1 with TRBJ2-7; 8 nucleotides align to TRBD2. Trimming took 6 bases from V and 0 from J; bases not matched to a gene: 10. Per germline, CDR1 DFQATT and CDR2 SNEGSKA (reference sequence). This CDR3 region has 15 residues. CDR3 protein: CSATTSGWGSYEQYF. The CDR3 DNA reads as TGCAGTGCCACAACTAGCGGTTGGGGCTCCTACGAGCAGTACTTC.

This clonotype was detected many times. V gene TRBV12-3 or TRBV12-4 combines with J gene TRBJ1-5, with a possible D match to TRBD1 (5 bases). This CDR3 comprises 14 residues. V gave up 2 bases and J gave up 6 bases, with 11 bases separating them. The CDR3 protein is CASSLSGRVQPQHF. CDR3 coding DNA: TGTGCCAGCAGTTTATCAGGGAGAGTTCAGCCCCAGCATTTT.

The chain employs TRBV11-3 and TRBJ2-2; either TRBD1 or TRBD2 may fit D (5 bases each). The V and J ends lost 5 bases and 2 bases respectively, with 15 bases between them. The CDR3 has 16 residues. CDR1 and CDR2 (germline): SGHNT, YENEEA. CDR3 nucleotide sequence: TGTGCCAGCAGCCCTACCTGGGGACGAAACACCGGGGAGCTGTTTTTT. Protein product: CASSPTWGRNTGELFF.

In this sample, this clonotype turned up many times. V usage is TRBV24-1 and J usage is TRBJ2-1; tentatively, D is TRBD1 (5 bases). Germline V gene sequence: CDR1 KGHDR, CDR2 SFDVKD. The CDR3 sequence is 14 residues long. Trimming stripped 6 bases from V and 5 bases from J, with 13 bases between. This chain's CDR3 is CATSRQGVNNEQFF. As DNA, the CDR3 is TGTGCCACCAGTCGCCAGGGTGTAAACAATGAGCAGTTCTTC.

J is TRBJ1-1 and V is TRBV20-1; D remains ambiguous. Trimming pared 4 bases from V and 1 base from J, leaving 13 bases between. This CDR3 is built from 14 residues. Germline CDR1 is DFQATT and CDR2 is SNEGSKA (reference sequence). CDR3 nucleotides: TGCAGTGCTACAGAGGACCCCTCGAACACTGAAGCTTTCTTT. It specifies CSATEDPSNTEAFF.

In this sample, this clonotype turned up a few times. The genes are TRBV30 and TRBJ2-1; 8 nucleotides align to TRBD2. V shed 5 bases and J 6 bases; nucleotides not matched to a gene: 9. CDR1 and CDR2 from the germline V gene are GTSNPN and SVGIG (reference sequence). The CDR3 runs 14 residues. The CDR3 DNA reads as TGTGCCTGGCGGCGGGGGGACTTGGTCAATGAGCAGTTCTTC. This translates into CAWRRGDLVNEQFF.

The V and J genes are TRBV5-1 and TRBJ2-5; 9 nucleotides agree with TRBD2. There are 16 residues in the CDR3. CDR1 is SGHRS, CDR2 YFSETQ, per germline. V shed 5 bases and J 2 bases; nucleotides not matched to a gene: 10. Written as DNA, the CDR3 is TGCGCCAGCAGGACCCAGGGTAGCGGGGGACAAGAGACCCAGTACTTC. Protein product: CASRTQGSGGQETQYF. The full variable domain, with the rest looked up from reference TRBV5-1 and TRBJ2-5, is KAGVTQTPRYLIKTRGQQVTLSCSPISGHRSVSWYQQTPGQGLQFLFEYFSETQRNKGNFPGRFSGRQFSNSRSEMNVSTLELGDSALYLCASRTQGSGGQETQYFGPGTRLLVL.

In DNA, the CDR3 is TGTGCCATCAGCTGGACAGGGGGCCAAGATACGCAGTATTTT. The encoded protein is CAISWTGGQDTQYF. The chain uses TRBV10-3 and TRBJ2-3, with 11 bases aligning to TRBD1. CDR1 is ENHRY, CDR2 SYGVKD, per germline. V dropped 6 bases and J dropped 5; count of bases not matched to a gene: 4. This CDR3 has 14 residues.

This clonotype has just a few counts. CDR3 DNA sequence: TGTGCCAGCAAAAGGACTAGCGTCTACAATGAGCAGTTCTTC. Translated: CASKRTSVYNEQFF. The chain combines TRBV2 with TRBJ2-1; 9 bases align to TRBD2. The CDR3 runs to 14 residues. V was pared by 7 bases and J by 3 bases, with 4 bases of the junction left unmatched. Germline assignment: CDR1 SNHLY and CDR2 FYNNEI. Supplemented by reference TRBV2 and TRBJ2-1, the full variable domain reads EPEVTQTPSHQVTQMGQEVILRCVPISNHLYFYWYRQILGQKVEFLVSFYNNEISEKSEIFDDQFSVERPDGSNFTLKIRSTKLEDSAMYFCASKRTSVYNEQFFGPGTRLTVL.

The rearrangement uses TRBV10-3 and TRBJ2-2, with D perhaps matching TRBD1 (8 bases). V was cut by 7 bases and J by 4 bases, with 22 bases left in between. The CDR3 sequence is 17 residues long. The V gene's germline CDR1 is ENHRY and CDR2 SYGVKD. As DNA, the CDR3 is TGTGCCATCACAGAGCGGGGCCAGGGGGCCGGCACCGGGGAGCTGTTTTTT. Translation gives CAITERGQGAGTGELFF.

V is TRBV6-2 or TRBV6-3 and J is TRBJ2-3, with 7 bases aligning to TRBD1. The CDR3 length is 15 residues. CDR1 is MNHEY and CDR2 is SVGEGT in the germline V gene. With V trimmed by 6 bases and J by 4 bases, 10 bases remained unmatched. The CDR3 region has the DNA TGTGCCAGCAGGGCCGGGACAGCGTATCCAGATACGCAGTATTTT. Its translation is CASRAGTAYPDTQYF.

The chain uses TRBV19 and TRBJ2-6; 10 nucleotides align to TRBD2. The CDR3 is made up of 15 amino acids. Germline V CDR1 and CDR2: LNHDA, SQIVND (reference sequence). With V trimmed by 9 bases and J by 2 bases, 4 bases remained unmatched. DNA of the CDR3: TGTGCCAGCCAGCGGGGGGGCACTGGGGCCAACGTCCTGACTTTC. The encoded protein is CASQRGGTGANVLTF.

This rearrangement joins TRBV28 to TRBJ1-6; D call uncertain. CDR1 is MDHEN, CDR2 SYDVKM, per germline. The germline V and J ends were trimmed by 6 bases and 7 bases, with 10 bases remaining between them. The CDR3 contains 13 residues. The CDR3 nucleotides read TGTGCCAGCAGAGGACGGAGAAATTCACCCCTCCACTTT. It is translated as CASRGRRNSPLHF.

This clonotype was picked up a small number of times. This may come from a read error, since a much larger clone is one base off. The CDR3 sequence: CASNETSGSYEQYF. Written as DNA, the CDR3 is TGCGCCAGCAACGAAACTAGCGGGAGCTACGAGCAGTACTTC. The V gene is TRBV5-1, the J gene TRBJ2-7, with TRBD2 identical over 11 bases. This CDR3 is 14 amino acids long. V dropped 6 bases and J dropped 3; count of bases not matched to a gene: 5. In germline, CDR1 is SGHRS, CDR2 YFSETQ.

J is TRBJ2-5 and V is TRBV5-6; 13 bases agree with TRBD2. This CDR3 region has 16 residues. CDR1 SGHDT and CDR2 YYEEEE come from the germline V gene. The V gene end was trimmed by 0 bases and the J gene end by 3 bases; junction bases not matched to a gene: 2. The CDR3 nucleotides are TGTGCCAGCAGCTTGGGCGGACTAGCGGGAGAAGAGACCCAGTACTTC. This gives the protein CASSLGGLAGEETQYF. Drawing the rest from reference TRBV5-6 and TRBJ2-5, the complete variable domain is DAGVTQSPTHLIKTRGQQVTLRCSPKSGHDTVSWYQQALGQGPQFIFQYYEEEERQRGNFPDRFSGHQFPNYSSELNVNALLLGDSALYLCASSLGGLAGEETQYFGPGTRLLVL.

V and J are TRBV2 and TRBJ2-2; D not resolved. The CDR3 loop spans 13 amino acids. The germline V and J ends were trimmed by 4 bases and 5 bases, with 8 bases remaining between them. The germline gives CDR1 SNHLY, CDR2 FYNNEI. CDR3 bases: TGTGCCAGCAGTGTGGAAGAAACCGGGGAGCTGTTTTTT. Its translation: CASSVEETGELFF.

This clonotype was counted at least ten times. The genes are TRBV20-1 and TRBJ1-1; tentative D call: TRBD1 (5 bases). Trimming stripped 3 bases from V and 6 bases from J, with 8 bases between. CDR3 length equals 11 residues. Germline CDR1 and CDR2: DFQATT and SNEGSKA (reference sequence). The CDR3 protein is CSASRQSEAFF. The CDR3 DNA is TGCAGTGCTAGCCGACAGTCTGAAGCTTTCTTT.

The chain employs TRBV5-1 and TRBJ2-3, with TRBD1 matching 8 bases. The CDR3 contains 15 residues. Germline V gene lookup returns CDR1 SGHRS and CDR2 YFSETQ. J gave up 6 bases and V 0 bases, and 6 bases lay outside the gene matches. This CDR3 reads CASSLGFWDRDTQYF. In DNA, the CDR3 is TGCGCCAGCAGCTTGGGCTTTTGGGACAGGGATACGCAGTATTTT.